The present T cell receptor (beta chain) was sequenced within a study of blood T cell repertoires in COVID-19. In germline, CDR1 is MRHNA, CDR2 SNTAGT. CDR3 length: 15 amino acids. V was clipped by 4 bases and J by 6 bases; unmatched bases: 7. Source study methods: The authors estimated nucleated cell counts from reference gene primer amplification. Measured with immunoSEQ multiplex PCR; TCRdb has only the in-frame clones, and not every one. That table gives V, J and clone size, and the DNA gave D and trimming. Found here are around 120,000 clones, around 80% of them singletons; the top ten hold roughly 19%.

Source material: peripheral blood. The receptor was derived from a man between 65 and 85 years old with active or convalescent COVID-19. The chain is built from TRBV6-4 and TRBJ1-5; 9 bases are a match to TRBD1. The CDR3 loop is CASSATGGPGQPQHF. The DNA of the CDR3 is TGTGCCAGCAGTGCTACAGGGGGCCCGGGTCAGCCCCAGCATTTT.